A selection of T cell receptor beta chains follows, all from one sample in a study of post-analysis software for immune sequencing data. TCRdb itself ran the PCR reads through MiXCR, one entry per CDR3 protein. This table holds some 450,000 distinct CDR3 sequences, under 55% found once. Input material: blood. These receptor sequences come from a girl aged 10 to 17 with multiple sclerosis. CDR3s include the opening cysteine and the closing phenylalanine or tryptophan. Fields, in order: CDR3 length, J gene, V gene, CDR3 protein.

len: 15; j_gene: TRBJ2-1; v_gene: TRBV27; CDR3aa: CASSFGPQSYNEQFF
len: 13; j_gene: TRBJ2-3; v_gene: TRBV29-1; CDR3aa: CSVGTDFTDTQYF
len: 15; j_gene: TRBJ1-2; v_gene: TRBV5-1; CDR3aa: CASSPNLGHNYGYTF
len: 16; j_gene: TRBJ2-1; v_gene: TRBV7-9; CDR3aa: CASSSGSGSSYNEQFF
len: 12; j_gene: TRBJ1-1; v_gene: TRBV7-3; CDR3aa: CASSNQWTEAFF
len: 16; j_gene: TRBJ1-4; v_gene: TRBV7-9; CDR3aa: CAGSPKDEWPNEKLFF
len: 16; j_gene: TRBJ2-7; v_gene: TRBV4-1; CDR3aa: CASSQGASAESYEQYF
len: 15; j_gene: TRBJ2-1; v_gene: TRBV4-1; CDR3aa: CASSRGLSSYNEQFF
len: 14; j_gene: TRBJ2-3; v_gene: TRBV5-1; CDR3aa: CASSPGRVSDTQYF
len: 15; j_gene: TRBJ2-1; v_gene: TRBV11-2; CDR3aa: CASSLDFRADNEQFF
len: 17; j_gene: TRBJ2-3; v_gene: TRBV6-1; CDR3aa: CASSGESGGYPQRTQYF
len: 14; j_gene: NA; v_gene: TRBV12-3/TRBV12-4; CDR3aa: CASSLGRLGNEQYF
len: 12; j_gene: TRBJ2-3; v_gene: TRBV9; CDR3aa: CASSVVTDTQYF
len: 15; j_gene: TRBJ1-5; v_gene: TRBV13; CDR3aa: CASSLRDSPNQPQHF
len: 14; j_gene: TRBJ1-2; v_gene: TRBV7-9; CDR3aa: CASSLAGVNCGYTF
len: 19; j_gene: TRBJ2-1; v_gene: TRBV20-1; CDR3aa: CSARDRIVRRGAPYNEQFF
len: 13; j_gene: TRBJ1-1; v_gene: TRBV11-2; CDR3aa: CASSSSPGYEAFF
len: 14; j_gene: TRBJ2-1; v_gene: TRBV20-1; CDR3aa: CSARDARAKETQFF
len: 16; j_gene: TRBJ1-2; v_gene: TRBV7-9; CDR3aa: CASSSNPSGPGYGYTF
len: 13; j_gene: TRBJ1-1; v_gene: TRBV4-1; CDR3aa: CASSPPGLSEAFF
len: 14; j_gene: TRBJ2-2; v_gene: TRBV28; CDR3aa: CASSLAGDTGELFF
len: 16; j_gene: TRBJ2-3; v_gene: TRBV5-1; CDR3aa: CASSLEASSSTDTQYF
len: 15; j_gene: NA; v_gene: TRBV2; CDR3aa: CASSGGDRQFYEQYF
len: 14; j_gene: TRBJ2-7; v_gene: TRBV4-1; CDR3aa: CASSLGPGAYEQYF
len: 15; j_gene: TRBJ2-3; v_gene: TRBV5-1; CDR3aa: CASRGGRGRSDTQYF
len: 14; j_gene: TRBJ2-1; v_gene: TRBV29-1; CDR3aa: CSVEGGYGYNEQFF
len: 14; j_gene: TRBJ1-2; v_gene: TRBV10-3; CDR3aa: CAISDKSLSYGYTF
len: 19; j_gene: TRBJ2-6; v_gene: TRBV20-1; CDR3aa: CSASRDRQVIPSGANVLTF
len: 15; j_gene: TRBJ2-3; v_gene: TRBV5-1; CDR3aa: CASSLEAGVGDTQYF
len: 13; j_gene: TRBJ1-1; v_gene: TRBV7-3; CDR3aa: CASSVDLNTEAFF